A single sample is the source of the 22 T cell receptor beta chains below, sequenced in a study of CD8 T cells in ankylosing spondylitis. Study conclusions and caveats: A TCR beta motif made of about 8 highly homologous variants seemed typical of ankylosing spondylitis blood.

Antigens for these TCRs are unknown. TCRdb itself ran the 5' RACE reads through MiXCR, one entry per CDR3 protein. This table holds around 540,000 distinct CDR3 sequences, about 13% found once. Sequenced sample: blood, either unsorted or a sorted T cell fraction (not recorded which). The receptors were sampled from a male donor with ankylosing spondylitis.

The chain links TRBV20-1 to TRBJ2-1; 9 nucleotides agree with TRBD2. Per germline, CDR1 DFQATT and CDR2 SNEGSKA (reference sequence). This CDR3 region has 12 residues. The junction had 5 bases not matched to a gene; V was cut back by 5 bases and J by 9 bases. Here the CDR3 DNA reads TGCAGTGCTTTTAGCGGGAGTTCTGAGCAGTTCTTC. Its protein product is CSAFSGSSEQFF.

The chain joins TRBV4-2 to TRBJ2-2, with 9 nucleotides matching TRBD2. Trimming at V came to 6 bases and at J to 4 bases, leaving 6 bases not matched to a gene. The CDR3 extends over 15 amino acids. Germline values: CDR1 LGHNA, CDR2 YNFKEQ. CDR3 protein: CASRLAGVSTGELFF. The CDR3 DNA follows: TGTGCCAGCAGATTAGCGGGAGTAAGCACCGGGGAGCTGTTTTTT.

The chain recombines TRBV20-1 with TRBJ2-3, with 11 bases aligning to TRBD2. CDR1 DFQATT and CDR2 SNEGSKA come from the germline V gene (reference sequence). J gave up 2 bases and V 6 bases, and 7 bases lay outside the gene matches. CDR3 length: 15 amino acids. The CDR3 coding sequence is TGCAGTGCATCACTAGCGGGAGTAAACACAGATACGCAGTATTTT. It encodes CSASLAGVNTDTQYF.

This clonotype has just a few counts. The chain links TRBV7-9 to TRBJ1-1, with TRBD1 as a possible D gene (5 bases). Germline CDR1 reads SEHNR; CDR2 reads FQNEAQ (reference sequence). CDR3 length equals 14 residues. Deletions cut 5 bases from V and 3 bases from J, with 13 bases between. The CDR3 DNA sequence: TGTGCCAGCAGCGTTGGGGCCCTGTACACTGAAGCTTTCTTT. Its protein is CASSVGALYTEAFF.

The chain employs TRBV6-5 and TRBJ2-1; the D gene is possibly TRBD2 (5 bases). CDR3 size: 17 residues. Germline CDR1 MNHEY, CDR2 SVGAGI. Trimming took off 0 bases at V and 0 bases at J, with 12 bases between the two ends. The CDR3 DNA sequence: TGTGCCAGCAGTTACTCGAGACAAGGGAGCTCCTACAATGAGCAGTTCTTC. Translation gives CASSYSRQGSSYNEQFF.

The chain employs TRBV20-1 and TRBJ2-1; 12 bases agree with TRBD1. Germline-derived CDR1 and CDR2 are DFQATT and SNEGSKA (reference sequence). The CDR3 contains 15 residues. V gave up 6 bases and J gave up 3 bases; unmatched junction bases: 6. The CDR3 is CSALRDRGHYNEQFF. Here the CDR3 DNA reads TGCAGTGCCCTCCGGGACAGGGGGCACTACAATGAGCAGTTCTTC.

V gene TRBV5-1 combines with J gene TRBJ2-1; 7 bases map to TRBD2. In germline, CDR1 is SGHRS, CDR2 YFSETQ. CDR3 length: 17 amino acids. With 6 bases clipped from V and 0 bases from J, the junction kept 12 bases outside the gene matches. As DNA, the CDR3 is TGCGCCAGCAATCTGCGGGAGTTGGGCAGCTCCTACAATGAGCAGTTCTTC. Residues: CASNLRELGSSYNEQFF.

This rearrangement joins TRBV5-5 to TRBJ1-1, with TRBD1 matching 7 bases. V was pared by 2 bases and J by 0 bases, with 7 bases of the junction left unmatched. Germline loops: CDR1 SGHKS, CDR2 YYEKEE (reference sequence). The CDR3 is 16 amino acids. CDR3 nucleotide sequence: TGTGCCAGCAGCTTAGGGGGCCCGAATATGAACACTGAAGCTTTCTTT. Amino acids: CASSLGGPNMNTEAFF.

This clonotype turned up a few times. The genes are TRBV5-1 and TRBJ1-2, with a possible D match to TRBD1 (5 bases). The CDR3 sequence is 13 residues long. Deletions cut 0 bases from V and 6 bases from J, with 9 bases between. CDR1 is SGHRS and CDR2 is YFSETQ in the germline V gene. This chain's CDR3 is CASSLDMGDGYTF. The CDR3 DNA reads TGCGCCAGCAGCTTGGACATGGGGGATGGCTACACCTTC.

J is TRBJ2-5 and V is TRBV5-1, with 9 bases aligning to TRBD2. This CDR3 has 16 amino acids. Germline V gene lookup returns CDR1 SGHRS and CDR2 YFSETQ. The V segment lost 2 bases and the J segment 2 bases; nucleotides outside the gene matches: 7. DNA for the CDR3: TGCGCCAGCAGCTTTTTGATGGCGGGAGGGCAAGAGACCCAGTACTTC. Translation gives CASSFLMAGGQETQYF.

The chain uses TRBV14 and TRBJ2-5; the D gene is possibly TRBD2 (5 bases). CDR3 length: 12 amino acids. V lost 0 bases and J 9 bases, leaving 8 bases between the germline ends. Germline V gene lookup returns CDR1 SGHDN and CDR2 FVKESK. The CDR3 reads CASSQDEGAQYF. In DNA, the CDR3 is TGTGCCAGCAGCCAAGATGAGGGAGCCCAGTACTTC. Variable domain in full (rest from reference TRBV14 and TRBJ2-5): EAGVTQFPSHSVIEKGQTVTLRCDPISGHDNLYWYRRVMGKEIKFLLHFVKESKQDESGMPNNRFLAERTGGTYSTLKVQPAELEDSGVYFCASSQDEGAQYFGPGTRLLVL.

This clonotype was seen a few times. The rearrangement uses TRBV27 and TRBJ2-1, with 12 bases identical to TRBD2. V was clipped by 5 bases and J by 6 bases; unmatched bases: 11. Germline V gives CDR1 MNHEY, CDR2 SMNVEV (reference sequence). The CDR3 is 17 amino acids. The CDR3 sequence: CASSRPRLAGDRNEQFF. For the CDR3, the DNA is TGTGCCAGCAGTCGACCACGACTAGCGGGAGATCGCAATGAGCAGTTCTTC.

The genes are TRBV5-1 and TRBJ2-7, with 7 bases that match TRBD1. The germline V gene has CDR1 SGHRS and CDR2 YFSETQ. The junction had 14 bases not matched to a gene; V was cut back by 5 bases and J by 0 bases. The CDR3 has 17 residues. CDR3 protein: CASRPPLRQGSSYEQYF. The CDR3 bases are TGCGCCAGCAGACCCCCCCTTAGACAGGGTAGCTCCTACGAGCAGTACTTC. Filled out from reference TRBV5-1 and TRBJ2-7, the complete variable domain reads KAGVTQTPRYLIKTRGQQVTLSCSPISGHRSVSWYQQTPGQGLQFLFEYFSETQRNKGNFPGRFSGRQFSNSRSEMNVSTLELGDSALYLCASRPPLRQGSSYEQYFGPGTRLTVT.

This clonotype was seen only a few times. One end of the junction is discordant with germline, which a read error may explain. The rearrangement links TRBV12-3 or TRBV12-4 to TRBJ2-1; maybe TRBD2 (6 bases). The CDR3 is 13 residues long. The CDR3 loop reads CASRRDSNNEQFF. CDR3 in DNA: TGTGCCAGCAGGCGGGACTCCAACAATGAGCAGTTCTTC.

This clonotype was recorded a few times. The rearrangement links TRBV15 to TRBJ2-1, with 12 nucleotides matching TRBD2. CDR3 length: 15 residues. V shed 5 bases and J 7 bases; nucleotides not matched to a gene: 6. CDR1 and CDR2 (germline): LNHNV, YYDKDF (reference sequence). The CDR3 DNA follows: TGTGCCACCAGCCCCGGGACTAGCGGGTTGAATGAGCAGTTCTTC. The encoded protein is CATSPGTSGLNEQFF.

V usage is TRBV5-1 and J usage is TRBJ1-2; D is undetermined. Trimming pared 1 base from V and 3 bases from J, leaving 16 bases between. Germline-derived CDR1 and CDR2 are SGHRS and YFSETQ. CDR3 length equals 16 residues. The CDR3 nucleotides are TGCGCCAGCAGCTTGACGGGGATGGGAATGTACTATGGCTACACCTTC. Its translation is CASSLTGMGMYYGYTF. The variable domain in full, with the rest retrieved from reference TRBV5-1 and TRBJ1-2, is KAGVTQTPRYLIKTRGQQVTLSCSPISGHRSVSWYQQTPGQGLQFLFEYFSETQRNKGNFPGRFSGRQFSNSRSEMNVSTLELGDSALYLCASSLTGMGMYYGYTFGSGTRLTVV.

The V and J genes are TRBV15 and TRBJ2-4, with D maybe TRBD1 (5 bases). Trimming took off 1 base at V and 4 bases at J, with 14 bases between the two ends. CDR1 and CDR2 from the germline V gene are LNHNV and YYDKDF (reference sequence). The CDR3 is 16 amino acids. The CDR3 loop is CATSRGQGFLKNIQYF. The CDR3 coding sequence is TGTGCCACCAGCAGAGGCCAGGGATTCCTAAAAAACATTCAGTACTTC.

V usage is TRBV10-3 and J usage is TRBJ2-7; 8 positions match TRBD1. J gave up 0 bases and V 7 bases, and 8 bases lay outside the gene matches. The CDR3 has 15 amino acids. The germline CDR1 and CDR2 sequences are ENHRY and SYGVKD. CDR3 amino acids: CAITDQTGVSYEQYF. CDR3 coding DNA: TGTGCCATCACGGACCAGACAGGGGTCTCCTACGAGCAGTACTTC.

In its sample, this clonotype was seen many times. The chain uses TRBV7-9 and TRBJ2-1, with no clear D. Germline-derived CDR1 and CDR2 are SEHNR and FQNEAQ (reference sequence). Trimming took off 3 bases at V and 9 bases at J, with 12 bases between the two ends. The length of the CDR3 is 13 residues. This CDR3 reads CASSLNLVSEQFF. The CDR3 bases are TGTGCCAGCAGCTTGAATCTAGTCAGTGAGCAGTTCTTC.

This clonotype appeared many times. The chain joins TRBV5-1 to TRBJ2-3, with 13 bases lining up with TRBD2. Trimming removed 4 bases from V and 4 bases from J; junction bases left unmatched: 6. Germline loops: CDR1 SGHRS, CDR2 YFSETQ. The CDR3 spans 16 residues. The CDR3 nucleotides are TGCGCCAGCAGCACAGGACTAGCGGGAGAGCCAGATACGCAGTATTTT. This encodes CASSTGLAGEPDTQYF.

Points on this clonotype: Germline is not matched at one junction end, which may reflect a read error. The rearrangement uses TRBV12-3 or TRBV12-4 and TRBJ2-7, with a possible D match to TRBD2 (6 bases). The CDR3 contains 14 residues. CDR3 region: CASSFGWGVRDRDF. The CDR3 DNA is TGTGCCAGCAGTTTTGGTTGGGGGGTCCGGGACCGCGACTTC.

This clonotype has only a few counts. The CDR3 loop reads CASSQGWGGSNTEAFF. The CDR3, as DNA: TGCGCCAGCAGCCAAGGTTGGGGGGGTTCGAACACTGAAGCTTTCTTT. The chain links TRBV4-1 to TRBJ1-1; TRBD1 is a possible D gene (5 bases). Trimming removed 1 base from V and 1 base from J, with 13 bases in between. The CDR3 sequence is 16 residues long. The germline CDR1 and CDR2 sequences are MGHRA and YSYEKL.